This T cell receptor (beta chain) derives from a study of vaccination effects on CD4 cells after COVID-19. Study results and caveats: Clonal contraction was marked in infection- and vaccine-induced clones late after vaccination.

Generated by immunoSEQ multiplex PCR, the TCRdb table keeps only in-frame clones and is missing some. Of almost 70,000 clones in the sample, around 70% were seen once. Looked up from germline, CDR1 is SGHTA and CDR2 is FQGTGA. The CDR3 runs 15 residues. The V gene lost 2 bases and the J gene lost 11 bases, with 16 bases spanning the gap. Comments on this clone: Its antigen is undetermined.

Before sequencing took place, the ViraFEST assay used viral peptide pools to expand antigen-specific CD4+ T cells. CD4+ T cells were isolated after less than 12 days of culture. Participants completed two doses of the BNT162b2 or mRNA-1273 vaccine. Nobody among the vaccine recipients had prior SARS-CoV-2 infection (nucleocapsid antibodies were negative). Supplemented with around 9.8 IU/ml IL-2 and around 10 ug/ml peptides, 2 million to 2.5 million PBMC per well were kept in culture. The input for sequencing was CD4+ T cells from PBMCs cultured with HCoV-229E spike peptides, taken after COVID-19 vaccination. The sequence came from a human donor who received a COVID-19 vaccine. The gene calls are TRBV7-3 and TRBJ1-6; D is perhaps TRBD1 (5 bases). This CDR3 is CASSLGGRAGAPLHF. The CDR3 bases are TGTGCCAGCAGCTTAGGAGGCAGGGCTGGGGCACCCCTCCACTTT.